The clone carrying this T cell receptor beta chain was detected a few times. The antigen remains unidentified. One base away lies a much larger clone, so this may be a sequencing read error. A second roughly 6 to 11 cycle PCR used barcoded and J-beta primers. Via MiXCR, TCRdb re-called the 5' RACE reads, giving one row per CDR3 protein. Found here are roughly 1.5 million distinct CDR3 sequences, about 42% of them singletons; the top ten hold roughly 3.7%. Each donor's blood draw was roughly 9.5 milliliters of peripheral blood. The sample is drawn from a study of blood T cells in healthy people across ages. About the research overall: Template switching retrieved approximately one barcoded beta molecule for each two T cells. Study-wide findings and caveats: Donors of long life had a larger count of naive CD4+ cells and greater diversity than aged donors. Age advanced and TCR beta diversity per million T cells fell, roughly linearly.

Sequencing was carried out using blood. This sequence originates from a woman aged 18 to 35 in good health.

CDR3 region: CASSELRPLRGNEQFF. The DNA of the CDR3 is TGTGCCAGCAGTGAATTACGGCCCCTCCGGGGCAATGAGCAGTTCTTC. The J gene is TRBJ2-1, the V gene TRBV25-1; D is possibly TRBD2 (5 bases). The CDR3 totals 16 residues. Germline V lookup: CDR1 MGHDK, CDR2 SYGVNS. Trimming took off 1 base at V and 6 bases at J, with 16 bases between the two ends. Filled out from reference TRBV25-1 and TRBJ2-1, the complete variable domain reads EADIYQTPRYLVIGTGKKITLECSQTMGHDKMYWYQQDPGMELHLIHYSYGVNSTEKGDLSSESTVSRIRTEHFPLTLESARPSHTSQYLCASSELRPLRGNEQFFGPGTRLTVL.